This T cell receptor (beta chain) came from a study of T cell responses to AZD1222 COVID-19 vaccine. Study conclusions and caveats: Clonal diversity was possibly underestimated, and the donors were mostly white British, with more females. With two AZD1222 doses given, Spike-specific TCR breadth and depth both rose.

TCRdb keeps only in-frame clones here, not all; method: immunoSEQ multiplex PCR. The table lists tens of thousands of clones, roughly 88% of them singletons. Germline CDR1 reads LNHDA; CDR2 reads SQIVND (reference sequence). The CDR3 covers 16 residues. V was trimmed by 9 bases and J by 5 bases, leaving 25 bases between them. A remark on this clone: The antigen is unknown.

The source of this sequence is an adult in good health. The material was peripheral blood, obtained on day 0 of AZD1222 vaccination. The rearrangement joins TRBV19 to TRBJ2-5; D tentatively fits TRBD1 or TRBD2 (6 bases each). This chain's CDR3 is CASRPGSRGGLETQYF. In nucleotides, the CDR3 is TGTGCCAGCCGGCCCGGTTCCAGGGGAGGTCTGGAGACCCAGTACTTC.